These T cell receptor beta chains were read from a single sample in a study of cytomegalovirus exposure and HLA in healthy donors. Assay: immunoSEQ multiplex PCR; the TCRdb copy retains only in-frame clones and omits some. The sample has roughly 100,000 clones; approximately 66% are singletons. The sequenced material came from PBMCs. Receptors originate from a man between 40 and 49 years old in good health and CMV-seropositive. The CDR3 runs from the conserved cysteine through the conserved F or W. The order of the fields is V gene, clone size, D gene, J gene, CDR3 DNA, CDR3 protein. D genes are given only for firm matches. Some rows have no size entry. The others give once, few or many, or a class for an expanded clone.

V: TRBV6-6
size: once
D: -
J: TRBJ2-7
DNA: TGTGCCATCGCCCCGGGGTGGGACGAGCAGTACTTC
CDR3: CAIAPGWDEQYF

V: TRBV9
size: few
D: -
J: TRBJ1-4
DNA: TGTGCCAGCAGCGTAGCCCAGGGAAGGGGGGAAAAACTGTTTTTT
CDR3: CASSVAQGRGEKLFF

V: TRBV7-9
size: -
D: TRBD1
J: TRBJ1-3
DNA: TGTGCCAGCAGCCAGGGGACAGGGTTCACCTCTGGAAACACCATATATTTT
CDR3: CASSQGTGFTSGNTIYF

V: TRBV29-1
size: -
D: -
J: TRBJ2-1
DNA: TGCAGCACTTACTCTTCGACAGGCTACAATGAGCAGTTCTTC
CDR3: CSTYSSTGYNEQFF

V: TRBV5-1
size: -
D: TRBD2
J: TRBJ2-1
DNA: TGCGCCAGCAGCTTGGAGGGACTAGCGAGAGGCGATGAGCAGTTCTTC
CDR3: CASSLEGLARGDEQFF

V: TRBV5-4
size: -
D: TRBD1
J: TRBJ1-4
DNA: TGTGCCAGCAGCCCGGGAGGACAGGGAAATGAAAAACTGTTTTTT
CDR3: CASSPGGQGNEKLFF

V: TRBV19
size: -
D: TRBD1
J: TRBJ1-4
DNA: TGTGCCAGTGGTGTTGGGACAGGGGAAGAAAAACTGTTTTTT
CDR3: CASGVGTGEEKLFF

V: TRBV6-5
size: -
D: -
J: TRBJ1-2
DNA: TGTGCCAGCAGAAGTCGACAGGCCCTTGAAGGCTACACCTTC
CDR3: CASRSRQALEGYTF

V: TRBV10-3
size: -
D: TRBD1
J: TRBJ2-7
DNA: TGTGCCATCAGTGAGGAGGGGGCGAAACCCGAGCAGTACTTC
CDR3: CAISEEGAKPEQYF

V: TRBV30
size: -
D: TRBD1
J: TRBJ1-2
DNA: TGTGCCTGGAGTGGGGGCAGGGGGAACTATGGCTACACCTTC
CDR3: CAWSGGRGNYGYTF

V: TRBV5-4
size: -
D: -
J: TRBJ1-2
DNA: TGTGCCAGCAGTTCACCTCCCGGGGTTACTGGCTACACCTTC
CDR3: CASSSPPGVTGYTF

V: TRBV18
size: -
D: -
J: TRBJ1-1
DNA: TGTGCCAGCTCACCAGTGCAGATGAACACTGAAGCTTTCTTT
CDR3: CASSPVQMNTEAFF

V: TRBV25-1
size: -
D: -
J: TRBJ1-4
DNA: TGTGCCAGCCGACGAACGGGGATTGGTGAAAAACTGTTTTTT
CDR3: CASRRTGIGEKLFF

V: TRBV15
size: -
D: -
J: TRBJ2-1
DNA: TGTGCCACCAGCAGAGATAGGGGGGGGGACAATGAGCAGTTCTTC
CDR3: CATSRDRGGDNEQFF

V: TRBV27
size: -
D: TRBD1
J: TRBJ1-1
DNA: TGTGCCAGCAGTAGAAACCGGGACAGATATACTGAAGCTTTCTTT
CDR3: CASSRNRDRYTEAFF

V: TRBV27
size: -
D: TRBD1
J: TRBJ1-1
DNA: TGTGCCAGCAGATGGACAGGGACGAACACTGAAGCTTTCTTT
CDR3: CASRWTGTNTEAFF

V: TRBV28
size: few
D: -
J: TRBJ1-1
DNA: TGTGCCAGCAGTTCGCTTCAGGGAGCGGGCGCTGAAGCTTTCTTT
CDR3: CASSSLQGAGAEAFF

V: TRBV5-4
size: once
D: TRBD2
J: TRBJ2-7
DNA: TGTGCCAGCAGCTTGTCGCTAGCGGGAGGCGGTGAGCAGTACTTC
CDR3: CASSLSLAGGGEQYF

V: TRBV6-1
size: -
D: TRBD1
J: TRBJ2-1
DNA: TGTGCCAGCAGTGAAATCGGGACAGGGGCCGATGAGCAGTTCTTC
CDR3: CASSEIGTGADEQFF

V: TRBV28
size: -
D: -
J: TRBJ1-5
DNA: TGTGCCAGCAGTTTAGAGTCATCCTATAATCAGCCCCAGCATTTT
CDR3: CASSLESSYNQPQHF

V: TRBV5-6
size: -
D: -
J: TRBJ2-3
DNA: TGTGCCAGCAGCCCGGGACTCGGGACAGATACGCAGTATTTT
CDR3: CASSPGLGTDTQYF

V: TRBV20-1
size: -
D: -
J: TRBJ1-1
DNA: TGCAGTGCTAGAGATCTCGAAGCTTTCTTT
CDR3: CSARDLEAFF

V: TRBV29-1
size: -
D: -
J: TRBJ1-1
DNA: TGCAGCGTTGAGAAAGGACTTGAAGCTTTCTTT
CDR3: CSVEKGLEAFF

V: TRBV19
size: -
D: -
J: TRBJ2-6
DNA: TGTGCCAGTAGTATTCCAGGATTCGGGGCCAACGTCCTGACTTTC
CDR3: CASSIPGFGANVLTF

V: TRBV30
size: -
D: TRBD2
J: TRBJ2-7
DNA: TGTGCCTGGACGGGACTAGGCTACGAGCAGTACTTC
CDR3: CAWTGLGYEQYF

V: TRBV5-8
size: -
D: TRBD2
J: TRBJ2-1
DNA: TGTGCCAGCAGCGAACTAGCGTACTCCTACAATGAGCAGTTCTTC
CDR3: CASSELAYSYNEQFF

V: TRBV19
size: once
D: -
J: TRBJ2-3
DNA: TGTGCCAGTAGACAGGCAAGCGTCGCAGATACGCAGTATTTT
CDR3: CASRQASVADTQYF

V: TRBV18
size: -
D: TRBD2
J: TRBJ2-2
DNA: TGTGCCAGCTCACCACCGACTAGCGGGAGGGCCGGCGGGGAGCTGTTTTTT
CDR3: CASSPPTSGRAGGELFF

V: TRBV5-4
size: -
D: -
J: TRBJ2-1
DNA: TGTGCCAGCAGCTCGACCGACAGATACAATGAGCAGTTCTTC
CDR3: CASSSTDRYNEQFF

V: TRBV2
size: -
D: TRBD1
J: TRBJ1-1
DNA: TGTGCCAGCAGGGACAGGGGAAACACTGAAGCTTTCTTT
CDR3: CASRDRGNTEAFF

V: TRBV5-1
size: few
D: TRBD1
J: TRBJ2-3
DNA: TGCGCCAGCGGCGGGACAGGGAACACAGATACGCAGTATTTT
CDR3: CASGGTGNTDTQYF

V: TRBV9
size: few
D: TRBD2
J: TRBJ2-7
DNA: TGTGCCAGCAGCGTAGCTCCCCTTTCTAGCGGGAGCTACGAGCAGTACTTC
CDR3: CASSVAPLSSGSYEQYF

V: TRBV11-2
size: once
D: -
J: TRBJ2-7
DNA: TGTGCCAGCAGCTTTTCAGGCGTGGACGAGCAGTACTTC
CDR3: CASSFSGVDEQYF

V: TRBV11-2
size: -
D: -
J: TRBJ1-1
DNA: TGTGCCAGCAGCTCAGCCGGCGGAGGGAACACTGAAGCTTTCTTT
CDR3: CASSSAGGGNTEAFF

V: TRBV30
size: -
D: -
J: TRBJ2-7
DNA: TGTGCCTGGAGCGGACGGGGTTCCTACGAGCAGTACTTC
CDR3: CAWSGRGSYEQYF

V: TRBV5-1
size: -
D: -
J: TRBJ1-2
DNA: TGCGCCAGCAGCGTCGACAGGACTGGCTACACCTTC
CDR3: CASSVDRTGYTF

V: TRBV6-7
size: few
D: -
J: TRBJ1-1
DNA: TGTGCCAGCAGGGGAACGCGGCAGGGAAACACTGAAGCTTTCTTT
CDR3: CASRGTRQGNTEAFF

V: TRBV5-1
size: -
D: TRBD1
J: TRBJ2-7
DNA: TGCGCCAGCAGCCCCGGGACAGGGGAATACGAGCAGTACTTC
CDR3: CASSPGTGEYEQYF

V: TRBV7-9
size: -
D: -
J: TRBJ2-7
DNA: TGTGCCAGCAGCTTCCAGTCGGATACTAGGGAGCAGTACTTC
CDR3: CASSFQSDTREQYF

V: TRBV9
size: few
D: -
J: TRBJ1-1
DNA: TGTGCCAGCACGGGATTGAACACTGAAGCTTTCTTT
CDR3: CASTGLNTEAFF

V: TRBV27
size: -
D: -
J: TRBJ1-2
DNA: TGTGCCAGCAGTTTGGGGCTCGGGTCTAACTATGGCTACACCTTC
CDR3: CASSLGLGSNYGYTF

V: TRBV7-3
size: few
D: -
J: TRBJ2-3
DNA: TGTGCCAGCAGCCCTGACGGGTATACGCAGTATTTT
CDR3: CASSPDGYTQYF

V: TRBV5-4
size: -
D: -
J: TRBJ1-2
DNA: TGTGCCAGCAGCCCGAGAGGGATTTATGGCTACACCTTC
CDR3: CASSPRGIYGYTF

V: TRBV9
size: -
D: TRBD2
J: TRBJ2-1
DNA: TGTGCCAGCAGCCCCGGGGGTGGCGGGAGCAATGAGCAGTTCTTC
CDR3: CASSPGGGGSNEQFF

V: TRBV5-6
size: -
D: -
J: TRBJ1-2
DNA: TGTGCCAGCAGCTTGACTGTTTTTATTAACTATGGCTACACCTTC
CDR3: CASSLTVFINYGYTF

V: TRBV5-1
size: few
D: TRBD1
J: TRBJ1-1
DNA: TGCGCCAGCAGTTCAGGGGGGACGGCTACTGAAGCTTTCTTT
CDR3: CASSSGGTATEAFF

V: TRBV6-5
size: -
D: TRBD1
J: TRBJ1-2
DNA: TGTGCCAGCAGTTACGGAACAGGGGGCGTGAGTGGCTACACCTTC
CDR3: CASSYGTGGVSGYTF

V: TRBV10-3
size: -
D: TRBD1
J: TRBJ1-1
DNA: TGTGCCACGGGACAGGGAGGGACTGAAGCTTTCTTT
CDR3: CATGQGGTEAFF

V: TRBV13
size: -
D: TRBD1
J: TRBJ1-1
DNA: TGTGCCAGCAGCGAAGACAGGGAGAAAACTGAAGCTTTCTTT
CDR3: CASSEDREKTEAFF

V: TRBV30
size: -
D: -
J: TRBJ1-4
DNA: TGTGCCTGGGGAGGGCCGGCAACTAATGAAAAACTGTTTTTT
CDR3: CAWGGPATNEKLFF

V: TRBV9
size: -
D: -
J: TRBJ2-2
DNA: TGTGCCAGCAGTCCTGAGCTTAGCGGGGAGCTGTTTTTT
CDR3: CASSPELSGELFF

V: TRBV5-1
size: -
D: -
J: TRBJ2-5
DNA: TGCGCCAGCAGCTTGGGACAAAAAGGGACCCAGTACTTC
CDR3: CASSLGQKGTQYF